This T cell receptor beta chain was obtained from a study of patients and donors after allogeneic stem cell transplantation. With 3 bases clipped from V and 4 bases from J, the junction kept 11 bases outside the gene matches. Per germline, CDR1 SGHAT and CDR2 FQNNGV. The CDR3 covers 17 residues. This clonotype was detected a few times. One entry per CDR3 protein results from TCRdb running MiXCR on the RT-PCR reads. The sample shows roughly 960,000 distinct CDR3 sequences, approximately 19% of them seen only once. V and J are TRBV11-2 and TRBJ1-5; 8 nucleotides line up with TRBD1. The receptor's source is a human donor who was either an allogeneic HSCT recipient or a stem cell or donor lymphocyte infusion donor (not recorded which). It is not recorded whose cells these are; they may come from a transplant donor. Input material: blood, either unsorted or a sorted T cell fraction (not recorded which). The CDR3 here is CASSLHYAQGANQPQHF. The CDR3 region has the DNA TGTGCCAGCAGCTTGCACTATGCCCAGGGGGCTAATCAGCCCCAGCATTTT.